One T cell receptor beta chain is described in this entry. The antigen is unknown. This sample is part of a study of cytomegalovirus exposure and HLA in healthy donors. CDR3 size: 18 residues. Whole-study results and caveats: The authors reported that TCR beta sequences could predict HLA-A and HLA-B alleles. These predictions were accurate for most subjects in the first cohort.

The PCR employed 60 Vbeta primers together with 13 Jbeta primers. Some clones are missing from TCRdb's copy, which holds only in-frame ones; the method was immunoSEQ multiplex PCR. The sample has over 150,000 clones, 80% seen once. The receptor was derived from a woman in her 40s in good health and CMV-seropositive. Sequencing used PBMCs. The V and J genes are TRBV1 and TRBJ2-7; TRBD2 is the table's D call and was not checked against the DNA. TRBV1 is labeled a pseudogene. Written as DNA, the CDR3 is TGCACCAGCAGCCAAGAATTTGAGCCCTACCAATCCTCCTACGAGCAGTACTTC. This translates into CTSSQEFEPYQSSYEQYF.